The present T cell receptor beta chain was sequenced within a study of blood T cell repertoires in COVID-19. Background on the study: Whether acute or convalescent, the COVID-19 samples came from the United States, Italy and Spain. PBMCs, B-cell-depleted T cells, or T cells provided the cDNA or gDNA that made up the material.

This study enrolled people aged about 18 to 100 from around 26 US geographic areas. Grouping used clinical history reported by participants in a survey and questionnaire. Trimming took off 3 bases at V and 0 bases at J, with 9 bases between the two ends. Germline loops: CDR1 SGHAT, CDR2 FQNNGV. The CDR3 has 15 residues. Using immunoSEQ multiplex PCR, the repertoire was profiled, and TCRdb retains in-frame clones only, with some absent. Among around 250,000 clones listed, 70% to 90% were seen once. The sample was PBMCs or T cells enriched from blood (not recorded which). The V and J genes are TRBV11-2 and TRBJ2-1; D is unresolved. The clonotype comes from a woman aged 50 to 65 who had recovered from COVID-19. The CDR3 spells CASSFEEGSYNEQFF. CDR3 sequence (DNA): TGTGCCAGCAGCTTTGAGGAAGGCTCCTACAATGAGCAGTTCTTC.